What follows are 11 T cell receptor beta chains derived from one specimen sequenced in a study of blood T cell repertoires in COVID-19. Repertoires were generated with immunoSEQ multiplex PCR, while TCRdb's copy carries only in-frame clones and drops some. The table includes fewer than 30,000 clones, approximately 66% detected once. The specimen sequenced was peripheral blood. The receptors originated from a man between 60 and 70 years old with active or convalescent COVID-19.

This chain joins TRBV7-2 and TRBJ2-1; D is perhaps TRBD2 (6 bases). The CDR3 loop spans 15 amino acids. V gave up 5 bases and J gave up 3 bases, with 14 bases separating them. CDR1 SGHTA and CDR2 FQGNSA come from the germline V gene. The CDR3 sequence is CASSPGGMIYNEQFF. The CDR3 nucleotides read TGTGCCAGCAGCCCTGGAGGGATGATCTACAATGAGCAGTTCTTC. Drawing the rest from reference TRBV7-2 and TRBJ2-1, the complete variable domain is GAGVSQSPSNKVTEKGKDVELRCDPISGHTALYWYRQSLGQGLEFLIYFQGNSAPDKSGLPSDRFSAERTGGSVSTLTIQRTQQEDSAVYLCASSPGGMIYNEQFFGPGTRLTVL.

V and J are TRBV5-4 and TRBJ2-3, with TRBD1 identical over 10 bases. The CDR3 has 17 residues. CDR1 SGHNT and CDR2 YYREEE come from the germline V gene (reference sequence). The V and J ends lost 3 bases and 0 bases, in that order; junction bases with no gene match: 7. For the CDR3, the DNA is TGTGCCAGCAGCTGGACAGGGGGTGGTAGGAGCACAGATACGCAGTATTTT. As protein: CASSWTGGGRSTDTQYF.

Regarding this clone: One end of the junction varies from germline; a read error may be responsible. This CDR3 reads CASSPLTGSSGNTIYF. The CDR3, as DNA: TGTGCTAGCAGCCCTCTTACAGGGTCCTCTGGAAACACCATATATTTT. The J gene is TRBJ1-3, the V gene TRBV7-7; perhaps TRBD1 as D (6 bases). The CDR3 spans 16 residues. The germline V gene has CDR1 SSHAT and CDR2 FNYEAQ (reference sequence).

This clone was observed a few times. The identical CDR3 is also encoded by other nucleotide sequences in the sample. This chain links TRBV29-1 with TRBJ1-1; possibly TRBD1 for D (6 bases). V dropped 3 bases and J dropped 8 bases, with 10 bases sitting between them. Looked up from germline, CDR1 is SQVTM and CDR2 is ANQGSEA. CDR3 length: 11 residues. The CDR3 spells CSVDQGTEAFF. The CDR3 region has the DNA TGCAGCGTTGACCAGGGGACCGAAGCTTTCTTT.

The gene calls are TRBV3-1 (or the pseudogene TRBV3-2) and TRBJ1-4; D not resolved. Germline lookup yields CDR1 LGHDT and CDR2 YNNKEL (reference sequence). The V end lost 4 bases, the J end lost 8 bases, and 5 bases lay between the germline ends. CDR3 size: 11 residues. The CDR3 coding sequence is TGTGCCAGCAGCCTCCTCGAAAAACTGTTTTTT. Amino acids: CASSLLEKLFF.

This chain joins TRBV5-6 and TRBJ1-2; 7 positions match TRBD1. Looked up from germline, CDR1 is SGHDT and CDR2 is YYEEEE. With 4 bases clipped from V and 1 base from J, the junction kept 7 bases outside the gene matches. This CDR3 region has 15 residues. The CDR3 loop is CASSLGQPLNYGYTF. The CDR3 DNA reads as TGTGCCAGCAGCCTGGGACAGCCCCTTAACTATGGCTACACCTTC.

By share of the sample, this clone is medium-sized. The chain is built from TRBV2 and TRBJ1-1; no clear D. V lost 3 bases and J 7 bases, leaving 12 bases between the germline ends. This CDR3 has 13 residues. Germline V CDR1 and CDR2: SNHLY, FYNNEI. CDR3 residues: CASSELEGNEAFF. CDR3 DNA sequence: TGTGCCAGCAGTGAGCTTGAGGGTAATGAAGCTTTCTTT.

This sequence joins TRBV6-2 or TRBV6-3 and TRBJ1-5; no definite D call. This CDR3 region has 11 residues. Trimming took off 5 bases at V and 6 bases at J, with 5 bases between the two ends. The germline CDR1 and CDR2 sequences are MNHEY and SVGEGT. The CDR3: CASSHGQPQHF. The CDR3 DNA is TGTGCCAGCAGTCACGGTCAGCCCCAGCATTTT.

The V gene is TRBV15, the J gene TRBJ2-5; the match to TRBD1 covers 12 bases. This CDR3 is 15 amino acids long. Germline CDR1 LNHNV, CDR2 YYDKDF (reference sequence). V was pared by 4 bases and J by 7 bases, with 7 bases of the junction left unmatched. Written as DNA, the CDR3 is TGTGCCACCAGCACCGGGGACAGGGGGCGAGTGACCCAGTACTTC. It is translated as CATSTGDRGRVTQYF.

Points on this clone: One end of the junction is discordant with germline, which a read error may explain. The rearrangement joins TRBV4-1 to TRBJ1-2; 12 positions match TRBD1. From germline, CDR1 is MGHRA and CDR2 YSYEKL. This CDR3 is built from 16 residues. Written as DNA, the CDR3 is TGCACCAGCAGCCACTTGGGGACAGGGGGCGACTATGGCTACACCTTC. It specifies CTSSHLGTGGDYGYTF.

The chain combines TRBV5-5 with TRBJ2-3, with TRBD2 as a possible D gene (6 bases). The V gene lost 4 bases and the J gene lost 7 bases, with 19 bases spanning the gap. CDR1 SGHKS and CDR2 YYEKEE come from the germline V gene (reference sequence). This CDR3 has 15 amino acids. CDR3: CASSTLARTPNTQYF. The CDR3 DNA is TGTGCCAGCAGCACCCTAGCGCGCACACCGAATACGCAGTATTTT.